This T cell receptor (beta chain) originates from a study of blood T cell repertoires in COVID-19. The junction had 9 bases not matched to a gene; V was cut back by 6 bases and J by 2 bases. The CDR3 is made up of 16 amino acids. Germline assignment: CDR1 SNHLY and CDR2 FYNNEI. As processed by the authors: Counts of nucleated cells, estimated from reference gene primer amplification, were obtained. Assay: immunoSEQ multiplex PCR; the TCRdb copy retains only in-frame clones and omits some. The V and J calls and the clone size are those of that table, but D and trimming were determined from the DNA. The sample has roughly 380,000 clones; approximately 89% are singletons. In terms of age and location, participants ranged from roughly 18 to 90 years and lived in approximately 26 US areas. Recovered Cohort 3 donors showed two negative PCRs, clearance, or symptom resolution.

The source is a man aged 25-45 years who had recovered from COVID-19. The V and J genes are TRBV2 and TRBJ2-1, with TRBD2 identical over 8 bases. The sequenced sample consisted of PBMCs or T cells enriched from blood (not recorded which). The chain's CDR3 is CASSYRSGGTYNEQFF. The CDR3 DNA is TGTGCCAGCAGCTACCGATCGGGAGGGACCTACAATGAGCAGTTCTTC.